This T cell receptor beta chain came from a study of radiation and T cells in renal cell carcinoma. Study-level background: Nephrectomy followed 15 Gy stereotactic body radiation by 4 weeks. Findings and caveats of the study: Pretreatment tumor biopsies were lacking, so baseline clonotypes are unknown. In blood, top tumor clones expanded by 2 weeks, shrinking by 4.

Time point indicated: baseline pretreatment blood. Treatment given: 15 Gy SBRT to primary tumor, nephrectomy 4 weeks later. The tumor was a clear cell renal cell carcinoma. Worth noting for this clone: Its antigen is currently unknown.

Produced via immunoSEQ multiplex PCR; TCRdb's table is partial and in-frame only. The data show 140,000 or so clones, with roughly 90% seen just once and around 12% held by the top ten. After removal of 4 bases from V and 9 bases from J, the junction contained 15 bases not matched to a gene. The germline CDR1 and CDR2 sequences are LNHDA and SQIVND (reference sequence). This CDR3 has 15 amino acids. The source of this sequence is a woman aged 50 to 60 with renal cell carcinoma. The sample consisted of blood, taken from a patient whose treatment included radiotherapy and nephrectomy. This chain joins TRBV19 and TRBJ2-7; 7 bases agree with TRBD1. CDR3 sequence (DNA): TGTGCCAGTAGTACCTCATGGGACAGCCGGTCGGGGCAGTACTTC. It yields the protein CASSTSWDSRSGQYF.